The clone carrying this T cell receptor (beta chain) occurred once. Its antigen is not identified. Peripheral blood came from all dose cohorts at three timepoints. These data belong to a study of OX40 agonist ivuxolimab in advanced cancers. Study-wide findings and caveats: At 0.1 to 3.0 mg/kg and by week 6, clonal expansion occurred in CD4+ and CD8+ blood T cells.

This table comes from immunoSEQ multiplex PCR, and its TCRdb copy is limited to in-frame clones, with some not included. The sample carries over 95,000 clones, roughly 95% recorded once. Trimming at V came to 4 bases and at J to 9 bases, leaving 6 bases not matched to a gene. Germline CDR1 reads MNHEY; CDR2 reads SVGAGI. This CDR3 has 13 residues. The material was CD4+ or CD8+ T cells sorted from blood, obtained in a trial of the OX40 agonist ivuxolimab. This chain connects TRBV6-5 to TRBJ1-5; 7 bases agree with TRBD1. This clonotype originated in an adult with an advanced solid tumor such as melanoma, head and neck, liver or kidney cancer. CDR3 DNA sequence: TGTGCCAGCAGTTTGGGACAGCTGATGCCCCAGCATTTT. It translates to CASSLGQLMPQHF.